Below are 30 T cell receptor beta chains sequenced from a single sample in a study of blood T cell repertoires in COVID-19. The repertoire was sequenced with immunoSEQ multiplex PCR; TCRdb's copy has only in-frame clones and lacks some. The sample records under 200,000 clones, around nine tenths being singletons. The specimen was peripheral blood. These receptor sequences come from a man aged 50-59 years with acute or convalescent COVID-19.

V is TRBV5-1 and J is TRBJ2-2; D may be TRBD1 (5 bases). In germline, CDR1 is SGHRS, CDR2 YFSETQ. This CDR3 contains 16 residues. V lost 1 base, J lost 4 bases, and 14 bases lay in between. The CDR3 spells CASSLSGRTPTGELFF. CDR3 coding DNA: TGCGCCAGCAGCTTGAGTGGCCGGACACCCACCGGGGAGCTGTTTTTT.

The chain joins TRBV2 to TRBJ1-5, with TRBD1 as a possible D gene (5 bases). Germline lookup yields CDR1 SNHLY and CDR2 FYNNEI. CDR3 length: 15 residues. V lost 2 bases and J lost 3, with 11 bases in between. In nucleotides, the CDR3 is TGTGCCAGCAGTGAACACGGGGGAGACAATCAGCCCCAGCATTTT. It specifies CASSEHGGDNQPQHF.

The chain joins TRBV4-3 to TRBJ1-2; D perhaps matches TRBD1 (5 bases). Germline V gives CDR1 LGHNA, CDR2 YSLEER. Trimming removed 0 bases at V and 4 bases at J, with 18 bases between. This CDR3 spans 17 amino acids. This CDR3 reads CASSQERTGRVGYGYTF. The DNA for the CDR3 is TGCGCCAGCAGCCAAGAAAGAACGGGCAGGGTCGGCTATGGCTACACCTTC.

The J gene is TRBJ2-1, the V gene TRBV6-5; possible D gene TRBD2, 5 bases. CDR3 length equals 15 residues. V lost 7 bases, J lost 8 bases, and 21 bases lay in between. The germline V gene has CDR1 MNHEY and CDR2 SVGAGI. The CDR3 protein is CASTGSQVYRHEQFF. The CDR3 DNA sequence: TGTGCCAGCACTGGGAGTCAGGTCTATCGGCATGAGCAGTTCTTC.

This clone was seen a handful of times. The rearrangement uses TRBV19 and TRBJ1-3, with D uncertain. Trimming stripped 5 bases from V and 0 bases from J, with 11 bases between. The CDR3 loop spans 15 amino acids. From germline, CDR1 is LNHDA and CDR2 SQIVND (reference sequence). The CDR3 is CASSPYLISGNTIYF. DNA of the CDR3: TGTGCCAGTAGTCCGTATTTAATCTCTGGAAACACCATATATTTT.

V is TRBV24-1 and J is TRBJ1-2; a possible D gene is TRBD1 (5 bases). Germline CDR1 is KGHDR and CDR2 is SFDVKD. The CDR3 spans 15 residues. The V and J ends lost 4 bases and 1 base respectively, with 12 bases between them. The CDR3 coding sequence is TGTGCCACCAGTGACCCACAGACAGATAACTATGGCTACACCTTC. It encodes CATSDPQTDNYGYTF.

The V and J genes are TRBV7-2 and TRBJ1-1; D unclear. V lost 5 bases and J 4 bases, leaving 8 bases between the germline ends. This CDR3 is 12 amino acids long. Germline V lookup: CDR1 SGHTA, CDR2 FQGNSA. The CDR3, as DNA: TGTGCCAGCAGCGCGCAACTCACTGAAGCTTTCTTT. Its protein is CASSAQLTEAFF.

V gene TRBV23-1 combines with J gene TRBJ2-2; 7 bases are shared with TRBD1. TRBV23-1 is an ORF; its function is uncertain. The CDR3 extends over 16 amino acids. V lost 4 bases and J lost 5; bases outside the gene matches: 10. In DNA, the CDR3 is TGCGCCAGCAGTCCGAGACAGGGCCGGGAAACCGGGGAGCTGTTTTTT. Amino acid sequence: CASSPRQGRETGELFF.

The chain employs TRBV9 and TRBJ1-4; weak D call: TRBD1 (5 bases). This CDR3 is built from 15 residues. V was pared by 1 base and J by 6 bases, with 13 bases between. Germline values: CDR1 SGDLS, CDR2 YYNGEE. The CDR3 DNA reads TGTGCCAGCAGCGTAAGGGGTGCTCGTTATGAAAAACTGTTTTTT. Amino acid sequence: CASSVRGARYEKLFF.

The J gene is TRBJ1-3, the V gene TRBV18; D is unresolved. The CDR3 totals 16 residues. V lost 2 bases and J lost 4, with 15 bases in between. Per germline, CDR1 KGHSH and CDR2 LQKENI. CDR3 DNA: TGTGCCAGCTCACCAAACCTTCCGGGAAACGGAAACACCATATATTTT. It is translated as CASSPNLPGNGNTIYF.

The chain combines TRBV9 with TRBJ2-5, with 10 positions matching TRBD1. This CDR3 is built from 15 residues. Germline assignment: CDR1 SGDLS and CDR2 YYNGEE. With 3 bases clipped from V and 2 bases from J, the junction kept 4 bases outside the gene matches. The chain's CDR3 is CASSATGGTQETQYF. In DNA form, the CDR3 reads TGTGCCAGCAGCGCGACAGGGGGCACACAAGAGACCCAGTACTTC.

This rearrangement joins TRBV2 to TRBJ1-5; 7 bases match TRBD1. CDR1 is SNHLY, CDR2 FYNNEI, per germline. The V and J ends lost 4 bases and 4 bases, in that order; junction bases with no gene match: 4. The CDR3 contains 14 residues. The CDR3 bases are TGTGCCAGCAGTGGTGCGGACAGGAATCAGCCCCAGCATTTT. Protein sequence: CASSGADRNQPQHF.

This rearrangement joins TRBV19 to TRBJ1-1; no reliable D call. Trimming pared 3 bases from V and 8 bases from J, leaving 13 bases between. Looked up from germline, CDR1 is LNHDA and CDR2 is SQIVND (reference sequence). The CDR3 is 13 amino acids. The CDR3 protein is CASSIGQTREAFF. The CDR3 nucleotides are TGTGCCAGTAGTATTGGGCAGACGCGAGAAGCTTTCTTT.

CDR3 nucleotide sequence: TGTGCCAGCAGCTCCGACAGGGGGCGCGGAAACACCATATATTTT. Translating it yields CASSSDRGRGNTIYF. The chain links TRBV7-2 to TRBJ1-3; 10 bases agree with TRBD1. V lost 4 bases, J lost 4 bases, and 4 bases stayed unmatched. This CDR3 spans 15 amino acids. CDR1 SGHTA and CDR2 FQGNSA come from the germline V gene.

This chain joins TRBV5-6 and TRBJ2-1; 9 bases are a match to TRBD1. The trim removed 3 bases at V and 4 bases at J, leaving 5 bases unmatched. The germline gives CDR1 SGHDT, CDR2 YYEEEE. This CDR3 spans 15 amino acids. CDR3: CASSSRGQGYNEQFF. CDR3 nucleotides: TGTGCCAGCAGCTCCAGGGGACAGGGATACAATGAGCAGTTCTTC.

J is TRBJ2-7 and V is TRBV4-1, with D possibly being TRBD2 (5 bases). The germline V gene has CDR1 MGHRA and CDR2 YSYEKL. This CDR3 contains 12 residues. Between the trimmed V and J ends, which lost 1 base and 12 bases, there was a span of 13 bases. The CDR3 reads CASSQVSGKMYF. CDR3 in DNA: TGCGCCAGCAGCCAAGTTTCGGGGAAAATGTACTTC.

This clone was recorded only once. The chain recombines TRBV6-2 or TRBV6-3 with TRBJ2-2; 8 nucleotides line up with TRBD1. V was clipped by 6 bases and J by 7 bases; unmatched bases: 10. Germline V gene data show CDR1 as MNHEY and CDR2 as SVGEGT. CDR3 size: 15 residues. The chain's CDR3 is CASSQLRQGSGELFF. CDR3 DNA sequence: TGTGCCAGCAGCCAGCTTCGACAGGGGAGCGGGGAGCTGTTTTTT.

The chain joins TRBV2 to TRBJ1-6, with D possibly matching TRBD1 (5 bases). This CDR3 contains 14 residues. The germline V gene encodes CDR1 SNHLY and CDR2 FYNNEI. Trimming removed 2 bases at V and 7 bases at J, with 9 bases between. The CDR3 sequence is CASSESGQNSPLHF. CDR3 coding DNA: TGTGCCAGCAGTGAATCCGGACAAAATTCACCCCTCCACTTT.

The chain uses TRBV5-1 and TRBJ1-6; TRBD1 might be the D (6 bases). CDR1 and CDR2 (germline): SGHRS, YFSETQ. V dropped 4 bases and J dropped 4 bases, with 21 bases sitting between them. The CDR3 loop spans 18 amino acids. DNA for the CDR3: TGCGCCAGCAGCGGTCCATACAGGGTTACGGAATATAATTCACCCCTCCACTTT. Its translation is CASSGPYRVTEYNSPLHF.

The gene calls are TRBV6-2 or TRBV6-3 and TRBJ2-1; 9 positions match TRBD2. J gave up 9 bases and V 5 bases, and 8 bases lay outside the gene matches. Germline CDR1 and CDR2: MNHEY and SVGEGT. The CDR3 extends over 14 amino acids. Here the CDR3 reads CASSLLAGTSEQFF. In nucleotides, the CDR3 is TGTGCCAGCAGTCTGCTAGCGGGGACCAGTGAGCAGTTCTTC.

The rearrangement links TRBV4-3 to TRBJ1-6; the D is unclear. In germline, CDR1 is LGHNA, CDR2 YSLEER. Between the trimmed V and J ends, which lost 4 bases and 13 bases, there was a span of 11 bases. There are 12 residues in the CDR3. The CDR3 sequence is CASSLNSAPLHF. CDR3 nucleotides: TGCGCCAGCAGCCTAAATTCAGCGCCCCTCCACTTT.

The genes are TRBV27 and TRBJ2-1, with D possibly being TRBD1 (6 bases). There are 15 residues in the CDR3. Between the trimmed V and J ends, which lost 5 bases and 4 bases, there was a span of 15 bases. Germline-derived CDR1 and CDR2 are MNHEY and SMNVEV (reference sequence). The DNA for the CDR3 is TGTGCCAGCAGTGCACAGGGTGCCGGATACAATGAGCAGTTCTTC. Its translation: CASSAQGAGYNEQFF.

V and J are TRBV27 and TRBJ2-2, with 9 bases lining up with TRBD2. The V and J ends lost 8 bases and 5 bases, in that order; junction bases with no gene match: 6. The CDR3 is made up of 14 amino acids. CDR1 is MNHEY, CDR2 SMNVEV, per germline (reference sequence). The chain's CDR3 is CASVGLAGTGELFF. The DNA of the CDR3 is TGTGCCAGCGTCGGGCTAGCGGGAACCGGGGAGCTGTTTTTT.

This chain uses TRBV19 with TRBJ1-5; possible D gene TRBD1, 6 bases. From germline, CDR1 is LNHDA and CDR2 SQIVND (reference sequence). V was cut by 3 bases and J by 8 bases, with 17 bases left in between. There are 15 residues in the CDR3. In DNA form, the CDR3 reads TGTGCCAGTAGTATCGGTGACAGGCTTAGGGAGCCCCAGCATTTT. It yields the protein CASSIGDRLREPQHF.

This chain joins TRBV4-2 and TRBJ1-6; 9 nucleotides align to TRBD1. Germline V gene lookup returns CDR1 LGHNA and CDR2 YNFKEQ. The CDR3 has 15 amino acids. Trimming at V came to 4 bases and at J to 6 bases, leaving 4 bases not matched to a gene. DNA of the CDR3: TGTGCCAGCAGCCCACCGGGACAGGGTAATTCACCCCTCCACTTT. Translated: CASSPPGQGNSPLHF.

The chain has TRBV3-1 (or the pseudogene TRBV3-2) and TRBJ1-1; D is unclear. The CDR3 is 16 residues long. The V and J ends lost 5 bases and 3 bases respectively, with 19 bases between them. Germline CDR1 reads LGHDT; CDR2 reads YNNKEL (reference sequence). CDR3 DNA sequence: TGTGCCAGCAGCAGCCACGAGGTCCCGATGCACACTGAAGCTTTCTTT. This sequence encodes CASSSHEVPMHTEAFF.

The genes are TRBV7-8 and TRBJ2-1; 12 bases are shared with TRBD2. This CDR3 spans 17 amino acids. The germline CDR1 and CDR2 sequences are SGHVS and FQNEAQ. V gave up 5 bases and J gave up 0 bases; unmatched junction bases: 5. CDR3 in amino acids: CASSPRLAGVSYNEQFF. CDR3 coding DNA: TGTGCCAGCAGCCCCAGACTAGCGGGGGTCTCCTACAATGAGCAGTTCTTC.

The V and J genes are TRBV18 and TRBJ2-3, with TRBD2 identical over 11 bases. V lost 3 bases, J lost 3 bases, and 2 bases stayed unmatched. The CDR3 loop spans 15 amino acids. CDR1 is KGHSH, CDR2 LQKENI, per germline. The CDR3 region is CASSPTSGATDTQYF. As DNA, the CDR3 is TGTGCCAGCTCACCGACTAGCGGGGCTACAGATACGCAGTATTTT.

The chain joins TRBV5-4 to TRBJ1-2, with 8 bases aligning to TRBD1. V lost 4 bases to trimming and J lost 5 bases; unmatched junction nucleotides: 10. Germline-derived CDR1 and CDR2 are SGHNT and YYREEE (reference sequence). The CDR3 runs 15 residues. The CDR3 here is CASSLPDRVEYGYTF. The CDR3 nucleotides read TGTGCCAGCAGCCTGCCGGACAGGGTCGAGTATGGCTACACCTTC.

The rearrangement uses TRBV7-2 and TRBJ2-1; D is unresolved. This CDR3 is built from 13 residues. V was shortened by 3 bases and J by 10 bases, with 13 bases between the two germline ends. Germline loops: CDR1 SGHTA, CDR2 FQGNSA. This CDR3 is CASSLKVDFEQFF. The CDR3 nucleotides are TGTGCCAGCAGCTTGAAGGTTGACTTCGAGCAGTTCTTC.